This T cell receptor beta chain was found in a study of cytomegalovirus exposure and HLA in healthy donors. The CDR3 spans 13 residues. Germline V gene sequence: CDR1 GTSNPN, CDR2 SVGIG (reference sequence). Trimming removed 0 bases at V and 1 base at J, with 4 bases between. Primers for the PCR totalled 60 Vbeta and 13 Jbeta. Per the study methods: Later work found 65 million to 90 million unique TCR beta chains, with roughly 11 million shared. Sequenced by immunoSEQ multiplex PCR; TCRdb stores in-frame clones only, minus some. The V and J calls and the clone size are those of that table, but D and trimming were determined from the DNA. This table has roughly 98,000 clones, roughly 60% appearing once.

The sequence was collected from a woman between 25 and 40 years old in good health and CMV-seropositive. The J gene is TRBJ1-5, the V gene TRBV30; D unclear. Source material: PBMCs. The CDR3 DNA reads TGTGCCTGGAGTGTTGAGAGCAATCAGCCCCAGCATTTT. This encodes CAWSVESNQPQHF. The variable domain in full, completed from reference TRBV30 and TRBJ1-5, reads SQTIHQWPATLVQPVGSPLSLECTVEGTSNPNLYWYRQAAGRGLQLLFYSVGIGQISSEVPQNLSASRPQDRQFILSSKKLLLSDSGFYLCAWSVESNQPQHFGDGTRLSIL.